Each of the 28 T cell receptor beta chains below was sequenced from the same sample in a study of blood T cell repertoires in COVID-19. Only in-frame clones appear in the TCRdb table, and some are missing; sequencing was by immunoSEQ multiplex PCR. The sample holds tens of thousands of clones; approximately 91% are singletons and the top ten take 9% to 15%. The sample was peripheral blood. Receptor source: a man aged 65-85 years with active or convalescent COVID-19.

Only one count was recorded for this clone. V and J are TRBV10-3 and TRBJ2-3; 7 nucleotides align to TRBD1. The CDR3 is made up of 14 amino acids. Per germline, CDR1 ENHRY and CDR2 SYGVKD. The V and J ends lost 7 bases and 1 base, in that order; junction bases with no gene match: 5. The CDR3 loop reads CAITGQVGTDTQYF. The CDR3 coding sequence is TGTGCCATCACTGGACAGGTGGGCACAGATACGCAGTATTTT.

The rearrangement joins TRBV24-1 to TRBJ2-3; 7 bases are shared with TRBD2. Germline V gene data show CDR1 as KGHDR and CDR2 as SFDVKD. V shed 3 bases, J shed 0 bases, and the junction held 11 bases outside the gene matches. The CDR3 is 18 residues long. CDR3 DNA sequence: TGTGCCACCAGTGATCCCCTTGGCGGGGGTTCTAGCACAGATACGCAGTATTTT. This translates into CATSDPLGGGSSTDTQYF.

V usage is TRBV15 and J usage is TRBJ1-2; D may be TRBD1 (5 bases). Germline CDR1 and CDR2: LNHNV and YYDKDF (reference sequence). The V end was cut by 0 bases, the J end by 8 bases, with 7 bases between. The CDR3 spans 12 residues. Here the CDR3 reads CATSRDRVGYTF. CDR3 DNA: TGTGCCACCAGCAGAGACAGGGTAGGCTACACCTTC.

This sequence joins TRBV18 and TRBJ1-2, with D unresolved. This CDR3 spans 15 amino acids. The V and J ends lost 5 bases and 8 bases respectively, with 21 bases between them. The germline gives CDR1 KGHSH, CDR2 LQKENI. The CDR3, as DNA: TGTGCCAGCTCAGAATCTACGGGTGGCGGCGGCGGCTACACCTTC. This gives the protein CASSESTGGGGGYTF. The full variable domain, its missing parts supplied by reference TRBV18 and TRBJ1-2, is NAGVMQNPRHLVRRRGQEARLRCSPMKGHSHVYWYRQLPEEGLKFMVYLQKENIIDESGMPKERFSAEFPKEGPSILRIQQVVRGDSAAYFCASSESTGGGGGYTFGSGTRLTVV.

J is TRBJ1-1 and V is TRBV2; TRBD1 might be the D (6 bases). The CDR3 covers 14 residues. In germline, CDR1 is SNHLY, CDR2 FYNNEI. Trimming pared 4 bases from V and 1 base from J, leaving 10 bases between. The CDR3 nucleotides are TGTGCCAGCAGTGTTGGACAGCCGAACACTGAAGCTTTCTTT. Its translation is CASSVGQPNTEAFF.

This chain links TRBV7-9 with TRBJ1-2; D is perhaps TRBD1 (5 bases). V was shortened by 5 bases and J by 4 bases, with 11 bases between the two germline ends. The CDR3 consists of 13 residues. Germline lookup yields CDR1 SEHNR and CDR2 FQNEAQ (reference sequence). The CDR3 nucleotides read TGTGCCAGCAGCCAAGGGCAGGGCTATGGCTACACCTTC. Translated, it gives CASSQGQGYGYTF.

This rearrangement joins TRBV6-1 to TRBJ1-4, with 10 bases fitting TRBD1. V lost 2 bases to trimming and J lost 3 bases; unmatched junction nucleotides: 9. CDR3 length: 18 residues. Germline V gives CDR1 MNHNS, CDR2 SASEGT. The CDR3 loop is CASSEPGQGGSSNEKLFF. CDR3 bases: TGTGCCAGCAGTGAACCAGGACAGGGGGGATCGTCTAATGAAAAACTGTTTTTT.

V and J are TRBV27 and TRBJ2-7; 10 nucleotides agree with TRBD2. V lost 5 bases to trimming and J lost 3 bases; unmatched junction nucleotides: 19. Per germline, CDR1 MNHEY and CDR2 SMNVEV (reference sequence). The CDR3 runs 19 residues. For the CDR3, the DNA is TGTGCCAGCAGTCGCGAACCACCGGGAGCTAGCGGGGGTCGCTACGAGCAGTACTTC. Translated, it gives CASSREPPGASGGRYEQYF.

The chain couples TRBV5-1 to TRBJ1-2, with D possibly TRBD1 on 5 matching bases. This CDR3 region has 13 residues. CDR1 and CDR2 (germline): SGHRS, YFSETQ. Trimming stripped 4 bases from V and 7 bases from J, with 14 bases between. CDR3 in DNA: TGCGCCAGCAGCCATGAAGGGGCGTCTGGCTACACCTTC. Protein product: CASSHEGASGYTF.

Only one count was recorded for this clone. The gene calls are TRBV6-5 and TRBJ1-2, with TRBD1 identical over 7 bases. V trimming: 5 bases; J trimming: 7 bases; junction bases outside the gene matches: 7. CDR3 length: 13 amino acids. CDR1 is MNHEY, CDR2 SVGAGI, per germline. CDR3 bases: TGTGCCAGCAGTCCCCAGGGGGAAGGTGGCTACACCTTC. Its protein is CASSPQGEGGYTF.

The chain combines TRBV2 with TRBJ1-4; D unclear. CDR1 is SNHLY and CDR2 is FYNNEI in the germline V gene. Trimming removed 1 base from V and 0 bases from J, with 12 bases in between. This CDR3 is 17 amino acids long. In DNA, the CDR3 is TGTGCCAGCAGTGAAGAGGTAGGAGACGCAACTAATGAAAAACTGTTTTTT. Amino acids: CASSEEVGDATNEKLFF.

This clone was observed a single time. The V and J genes are TRBV24-1 and TRBJ2-2; 9 nucleotides line up with TRBD1. The germline V gene encodes CDR1 KGHDR and CDR2 SFDVKD. The CDR3 is 14 amino acids. With V trimmed by 7 bases and J by 1 base, 0 bases remained unmatched. The CDR3 loop reads CATRTGGNTGELFF. The DNA of the CDR3 is TGTGCCACCAGGACAGGGGGGAACACCGGGGAGCTGTTTTTT.

The V gene is TRBV27, the J gene TRBJ1-1; possible D gene TRBD1, 6 bases. Trimming removed 7 bases from V and 1 base from J, with 16 bases in between. This CDR3 is 15 amino acids long. CDR1 MNHEY and CDR2 SMNVEV come from the germline V gene (reference sequence). CDR3 coding DNA: TGTGCCAGCATCATCCCCCAGGGGCCGAACACTGAAGCTTTCTTT. Its protein is CASIIPQGPNTEAFF.

The count of this clone is one. This sequence joins TRBV11-2 and TRBJ2-7, with D hard to call. The germline V gene has CDR1 SGHAT and CDR2 FQNNGV. This CDR3 has 14 amino acids. The V gene lost 3 bases and the J gene lost 3 bases, with 12 bases spanning the gap. The CDR3 here is CASSFSPGYYEQYF. Here the CDR3 DNA reads TGTGCCAGCAGCTTCTCACCCGGTTACTACGAGCAGTACTTC. Together with reference TRBV11-2 and TRBJ2-7, the CDR3 gives the full variable domain: EAGVAQSPRYKIIEKRQSVAFWCNPISGHATLYWYQQILGQGPKLLIQFQNNGVVDDSQLPKDRFSAERLKGVDSTLKIQPAKLEDSAVYLCASSFSPGYYEQYFGPGTRLTVT.

The chain combines TRBV12-3 or TRBV12-4 with TRBJ2-7; perhaps TRBD1 as D (6 bases). CDR3 size: 12 residues. Trimming left V 8 bases short and J 4 bases short, with 12 bases between. The CDR3 DNA reads as TGTGCCAGCGGGACATACCAGTACGAGCAGTACTTC. This encodes CASGTYQYEQYF.

This chain uses TRBV7-2 with TRBJ1-2; D remains ambiguous. CDR3 length: 13 amino acids. Germline-derived CDR1 and CDR2 are SGHTA and FQGNSA. V lost 7 bases and J lost 8, with 17 bases in between. This CDR3 is CASITPAGGGYTF. The CDR3 DNA is TGTGCCAGCATCACCCCGGCAGGTGGAGGCTACACCTTC.

This clone is a singleton in its sample. The chain links TRBV4-3 to TRBJ1-6; TRBD1 matches at 7 bases. Germline lookup yields CDR1 LGHNA and CDR2 YSLEER. V shed 1 base and J 8 bases; nucleotides not matched to a gene: 14. CDR3 size: 18 residues. The CDR3: CASSQVGTASRRDSPLHF. The CDR3, as DNA: TGCGCCAGCAGCCAAGTAGGGACAGCGAGCAGACGAGATTCACCCCTCCACTTT.

This clone was counted once. The chain uses TRBV4-2 and TRBJ1-6; TRBD1 might be the D (5 bases). Germline V lookup: CDR1 LGHNA, CDR2 YNFKEQ. The length of the CDR3 is 15 residues. The V end lost 0 bases, the J end lost 10 bases, and 13 bases lay between the germline ends. The CDR3 protein is CASSQETAGGSPLHF. In DNA form, the CDR3 reads TGTGCCAGCAGCCAAGAGACCGCCGGGGGGTCACCCCTCCACTTT.

The chain uses TRBV6-5 and TRBJ1-1; D might be TRBD1 (6 bases). Trimming took off 7 bases at V and 1 base at J, with 10 bases between the two ends. CDR1 MNHEY and CDR2 SVGAGI come from the germline V gene. The CDR3 loop spans 13 amino acids. The chain's CDR3 is CASMGGRNTEAFF. Here the CDR3 DNA reads TGTGCCAGCATGGGGGGGCGGAACACTGAAGCTTTCTTT.

V gene TRBV5-6 combines with J gene TRBJ1-5, with TRBD2 as a possible D gene (7 bases). TRBJ2-3 matches the DNA end more closely, so the J call is doubtful. The CDR3 totals 14 residues. Germline V gene data show CDR1 as SGHDT and CDR2 as YYEEEE. CDR3 DNA sequence: TGTGCCAGCAGCTTGTCGGGGGGCGATCAGCCCCAGTATTTT. It translates to CASSLSGGDQPQYF.

The chain joins TRBV6-1 to TRBJ1-6; maybe TRBD1 (6 bases). V lost 2 bases and J lost 12, with 20 bases in between. The germline gives CDR1 MNHNS, CDR2 SASEGT. CDR3 size: 16 residues. The chain's CDR3 is CASSEFRGRGPVPLHF. In nucleotides, the CDR3 is TGTGCCAGCAGTGAATTCAGGGGCAGGGGACCCGTACCCCTCCACTTT.

This chain connects TRBV7-9 to TRBJ2-2; 9 bases are shared with TRBD1. Germline CDR1 and CDR2: SEHNR and FQNEAQ (reference sequence). This CDR3 has 17 amino acids. V lost 6 bases and J lost 4; bases outside the gene matches: 12. As DNA, the CDR3 is TGTGCCAGCAGTGGGGACCGGGACAGGGCGGGCACCGGGGAGCTGTTTTTT. Its protein is CASSGDRDRAGTGELFF.

This clone has only a few counts. The rearrangement links TRBV5-6 to TRBJ2-6; 8 positions agree with TRBD1. Germline V gene sequence: CDR1 SGHDT, CDR2 YYEEEE. This CDR3 is 18 amino acids long. Unmatched junction bases numbered 8, after V lost 1 base and J lost 2 bases. The CDR3 here is CASSLPLMDRAGANVLTF. The CDR3 DNA is TGTGCCAGCAGCTTGCCACTTATGGACAGGGCTGGGGCCAACGTCCTGACTTTC.

The J gene is TRBJ1-5, the V gene TRBV19; 10 bases agree with TRBD1. Germline V gene lookup returns CDR1 LNHDA and CDR2 SQIVND (reference sequence). V was clipped by 5 bases and J by 6 bases; unmatched bases: 10. CDR3 length equals 16 residues. Here the CDR3 reads CASSGRDRGASQPQHF. The CDR3 DNA reads TGTGCCAGTAGTGGACGGGACAGGGGAGCGAGTCAGCCCCAGCATTTT.

The V call is TRBV4-1, the J call TRBJ1-1; D ambiguous. Trimming left V 0 bases short and J 5 bases short, with 28 bases between. The CDR3 is 20 residues long. CDR1 is MGHRA and CDR2 is YSYEKL in the germline V gene. In DNA form, the CDR3 reads TGCGCCAGCAGCCAAGATGACCCGGCCGTTGTAGCACTAGCCGTTACTGAAGCTTTCTTT. It encodes CASSQDDPAVVALAVTEAFF.

This chain links TRBV3-1 (or the pseudogene TRBV3-2) with TRBJ1-1; D may be TRBD1 (6 bases). The CDR3 contains 14 residues. Trimming left V 4 bases short and J 7 bases short, with 16 bases between. The germline gives CDR1 LGHDT, CDR2 YNNKEL (reference sequence). CDR3 in DNA: TGTGCCAGCAGCCTCCTCGGGACATCGGGTGAAGCTTTCTTT. It is translated as CASSLLGTSGEAFF.

The CDR3 sequence is CASSPENSNQPQHF. For the CDR3, the DNA is TGTGCCAGCTCACCGGAGAATAGCAATCAGCCCCAGCATTTT. The chain joins TRBV18 to TRBJ1-5, with D unclear. Trimming shortened V by 3 bases and J by 0 bases, and 6 bases separated the two germline ends. This CDR3 has 14 residues. CDR1 and CDR2 (germline): KGHSH, LQKENI.

The chain couples TRBV11-2 to TRBJ2-3; the D gene is possibly TRBD2 (7 bases). Trimming left V 4 bases short and J 3 bases short, with 14 bases between. CDR3 length: 15 residues. The germline CDR1 and CDR2 sequences are SGHAT and FQNNGV. DNA for the CDR3: TGTGCCAGCAGCTACCGAGGGGGGGGGACAGATACGCAGTATTTT. Its translation is CASSYRGGGTDTQYF.